This T cell receptor beta chain emerged from a study of T cells after yellow fever vaccination. General study results and limits: Just a small share of clonotypes turned up in the CD4 compartment as well as the CD8 compartment. The secondary T-cell response peaked on day 5, not day 15, but was weaker. From the bulk population, abundant clonotypes could contaminate and appear within FACS-sorted repertoires.

Of note for this clonotype: What it binds is unknown.

V was cut by 4 bases and J by 3 bases, with 13 bases left in between. The length of the CDR3 is 14 residues. In germline, CDR1 is LGHNA, CDR2 YSLEER. TCR cDNA was made by 5'RACE template switching, adding a universal primer site and UMIs. TCRdb itself ran the 5' RACE reads through MiXCR, one entry per CDR3 protein. Among more than 350,000 distinct CDR3 sequences listed, roughly 11% were seen once. The receptor comes from a young man who received the YFV17D yellow fever vaccine. The sample consisted of PBMCs, taken on the day of the first yellow fever vaccination. The genes are TRBV4-3 and TRBJ2-7, with TRBD2 as a possible D gene (6 bases). The CDR3 here is CASSPRAGYYEQYV. CDR3 nucleotide sequence: TGCGCCAGCAGCCCGCGAGCGGGCTACTACGAGCAGTACGTC.